Reported below is one T cell receptor beta chain. This clonotype has a single count. What this receptor recognizes is not known. No clone much larger than this one lies a single base away; base qualities are absent. One read amounts to weak evidence. Reading from cysteine to phenylalanine, the CDR3 counts 14 amino acids. The DNA shown is the 42-base CDR3, in frame from base 1. The germline V gene sets CDR1 to SGHNT and CDR2 to YENEEA. A distance of 5 bases separates the germline ends of V and J, which lose 0 bases and 1 base respectively. This entry belongs to a study of esophageal squamous cell carcinoma under preoperative chemotherapy (dated by TCRdb to the late 2010s). For context, the study as a whole: TCR repertoires were profiled in both peripheral blood T cells and tumor-infiltrating lymphocytes. The study examined the effect of paclitaxel-nedaplatin chemotherapy on T-cell receptor repertoires in patients with esophageal squamous cell carcinoma. Five patients with primary esophageal squamous cell carcinoma made up the cohort. Repertoires from samples taken before paclitaxel-nedaplatin therapy were compared with repertoires from samples taken after paclitaxel-nedaplatin therapy. What the research found in general, with its limitations: Immediate and substantial changes in clonotype frequency were induced by paclitaxel-nedaplatin therapy, and contraction rather than amplification was more likely to be observed among abundant clones. Only five patients with esophageal squamous cell carcinoma were analyzed, making for a small cohort. A significant increase in TCR diversity was observed in peripheral T cells after chemotherapy, whereas no such increase was observed in tumor-infiltrating lymphocytes. Tumor-infiltrating lymphocytes after treatment appeared to come partly from peripheral T cells migrating into the tumor, rather than solely from local clonal changes.

The library was obtained by PCR. Sequencing was carried out with a HiSeq X Ten. TCR repertoires were characterized by high-throughput sequencing. The public reads were reprocessed in TCRdb via fastp at Q25 and MiXCR, keeping in-frame beta chains. Here each entry gathers all rows of one CDR3 protein and keeps the most common genes and DNA. The sample includes tens of thousands of distinct CDR3 sequences, with 40% to 65% observed a single time. The ten largest clonotypes hold approximately 23% of the sample. Per the publication, the time point label means: after preoperative PTX-NDP chemotherapy. Paclitaxel-nedaplatin was administered to patients as preoperative chemotherapy before surgery.

The clonotype was recovered from a human donor with esophageal squamous cell carcinoma. The donor label of this sample is uncertain. This receptor chain uses TRBV11-3 and TRBJ2-3, with TRBD1 as a weak D call on 5 bases. This material was collected from a patient given preoperative chemotherapy. The CDR3: CASSLEQGTDTQYF. In nucleotide form, the sequence is TGTGCCAGCAGCTTAGAACAGGGCACAGATACGCAGTATTTT.